One and the same sample provided the 4 T cell receptor beta chains below, sequenced in a study of T cells after yellow fever vaccination. TCRdb redid the calling of the 5' RACE reads with MiXCR, one entry per CDR3 protein. The sample includes around 590,000 distinct CDR3 sequences, 9% to 15% seen only once; the top ten take about 15%. The input for sequencing was PBMCs, taken on the day of the yellow fever booster vaccination. Source of these receptors: a young man who received the YFV17D yellow fever vaccine.

V usage is TRBV20-1 and J usage is TRBJ2-3, with D possibly TRBD1 on 7 matching bases. V was trimmed by 1 base and J by 3 bases, leaving 14 bases between them. The CDR3 runs to 15 residues. Germline lookup yields CDR1 DFQATT and CDR2 SNEGSKA (reference sequence). CDR3: CSARAGGKGTDTQYF. The CDR3 nucleotides read TGCAGTGCTAGAGCAGGGGGGAAAGGTACAGATACGCAGTATTTT.

This clonotype was counted many times. V gene TRBV6-5 combines with J gene TRBJ2-1; D unresolved. The CDR3 is 12 amino acids. Germline V CDR1 and CDR2: MNHEY, SVGAGI. Trimming removed 3 bases at V and 8 bases at J, with 8 bases between. Written as DNA, the CDR3 is TGTGCCAGCAGTTATCGGGTTGATGAGCAGTTCTTC. Amino acids: CASSYRVDEQFF.

This clonotype was seen more than once but under ten times. This chain uses TRBV30 with TRBJ2-1, with D perhaps TRBD2 (5 bases). V lost 4 bases, J lost 1 base, and 8 bases lay in between. This CDR3 region has 13 residues. The germline CDR1 and CDR2 sequences are GTSNPN and SVGIG (reference sequence). DNA for the CDR3: TGTGCCTGGAAAAGAGGGTCCTACAATGAGCAGTTCTTC. It is translated as CAWKRGSYNEQFF.

The chain uses TRBV29-1 and TRBJ1-2, with D unresolved. This CDR3 region has 11 residues. Germline V gene sequence: CDR1 SQVTM, CDR2 ANQGSEA. The ends were cut back, 4 bases at V and 2 bases at J, with 5 bases in the middle. The CDR3 nucleotides are TGCAGCGTTGCAGAAAACTATGGCTACACCTTC. The encoded protein is CSVAENYGYTF.